This T cell receptor beta chain appears in the sequencing data of a study of cytomegalovirus exposure and HLA in healthy donors. Points from the study as a whole: Across donors, most TCRs were seen rarely, yet some public ones were widespread. V- and J-gene trimming in TCR beta was tied to a missense DCLRE1C variant by an analysis performed later.

PCR was performed using 60 Vbeta and 13 Jbeta primers. Only in-frame clones appear in the TCRdb table, and some are missing; sequencing was by immunoSEQ multiplex PCR. This sample has some 200,000 clones, with roughly 12% found just once. This clone was counted only a few times. Its cognate antigen is unknown. Donors sampled were nominally healthy, though unrecorded immune exposures were likely. The CDR3 sequence is 15 residues long. V lost 5 bases and J 1 base, leaving 14 bases between the germline ends. Germline CDR1 reads SGHTA; CDR2 reads FQGNSA. The clonotype comes from a man aged 50-60 years in good health and CMV-seropositive. The rearrangement links TRBV7-2 to TRBJ1-1; D gene ambiguous. Sequenced: PBMCs. CDR3 in DNA: TGTGCCAGCAGCAACTTAGGCTCGGGGAACACTGAAGCTTTCTTT. It codes for CASSNLGSGNTEAFF.